The entry that follows covers one T cell receptor beta chain sequence. The data belong to a study of blood T cell repertoires in COVID-19. Profiled with immunoSEQ multiplex PCR; TCRdb holds only in-frame clones, not every one. The sample consists of about 160,000 clones, about 85% of them appearing once. The CDR3 runs to 15 residues. J was trimmed by 8 bases and V by 3 bases; bases with no gene match: 6. Germline values: CDR1 LNHDA, CDR2 SQIVND (reference sequence). The source of this sequence is a man between 65 and 80 years old who had recovered from COVID-19. Sequencing used peripheral blood. The rearrangement joins TRBV19 to TRBJ2-1; 11 positions match TRBD2. The CDR3 sequence is CASSILTSGSHEQFF. The CDR3 nucleotides are TGTGCCAGTAGTATCTTAACTAGCGGGAGCCATGAGCAGTTCTTC.